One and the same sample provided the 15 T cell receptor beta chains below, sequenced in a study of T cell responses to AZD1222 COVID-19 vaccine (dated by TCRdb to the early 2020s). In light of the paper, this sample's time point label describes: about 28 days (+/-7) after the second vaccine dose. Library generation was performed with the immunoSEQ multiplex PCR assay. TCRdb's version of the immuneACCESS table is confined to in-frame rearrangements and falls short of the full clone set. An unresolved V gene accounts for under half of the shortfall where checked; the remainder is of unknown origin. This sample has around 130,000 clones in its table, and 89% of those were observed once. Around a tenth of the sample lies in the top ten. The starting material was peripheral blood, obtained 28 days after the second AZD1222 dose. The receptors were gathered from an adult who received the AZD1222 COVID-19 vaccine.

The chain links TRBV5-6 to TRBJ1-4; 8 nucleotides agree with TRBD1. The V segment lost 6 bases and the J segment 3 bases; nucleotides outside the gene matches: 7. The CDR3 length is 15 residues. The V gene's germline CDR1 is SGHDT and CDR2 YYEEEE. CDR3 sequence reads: CASNRQGASNEKLFF. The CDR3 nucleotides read TGTGCCAGCAACCGGCAGGGGGCGTCTAATGAAAAACTGTTTTTT.

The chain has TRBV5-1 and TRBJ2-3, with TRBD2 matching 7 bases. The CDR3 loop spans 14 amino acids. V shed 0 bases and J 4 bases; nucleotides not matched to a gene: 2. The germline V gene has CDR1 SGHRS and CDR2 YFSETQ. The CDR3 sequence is CASSLALAADTQYF. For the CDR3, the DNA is TGCGCCAGCAGCTTGGCTCTAGCGGCAGATACGCAGTATTTT.

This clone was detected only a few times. The CDR3 DNA follows: TGTGCCAGCAGCAAAGGCGGGGGCGTCGCCTACGAGCAGTACTTC. Amino acids: CASSKGGGVAYEQYF. V gene TRBV7-9 combines with J gene TRBJ2-7; possible D gene TRBD2, 7 bases. The germline V and J ends were trimmed by 5 bases and 2 bases, with 16 bases remaining between them. Germline V gene data show CDR1 as SEHNR and CDR2 as FQNEAQ (reference sequence). The CDR3 is 15 residues long.

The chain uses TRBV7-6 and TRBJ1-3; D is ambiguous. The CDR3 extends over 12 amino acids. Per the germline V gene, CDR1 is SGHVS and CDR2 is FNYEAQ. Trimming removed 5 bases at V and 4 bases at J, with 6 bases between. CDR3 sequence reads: CASSTPGNTIYF. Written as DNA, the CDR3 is TGTGCCAGCAGCACACCGGGAAACACCATATATTTT. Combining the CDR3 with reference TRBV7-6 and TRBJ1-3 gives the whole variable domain GAGVSQSPRYKVTKRGQDVALRCDPISGHVSLYWYRQALGQGPEFLTYFNYEAQQDKSGLPNDRFSAERPEGSISTLTIQRTEQRDSAMYRCASSTPGNTIYFGEGSWLTVV.

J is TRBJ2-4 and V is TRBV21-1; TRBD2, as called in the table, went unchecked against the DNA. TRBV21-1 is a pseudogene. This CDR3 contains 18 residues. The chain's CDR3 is CASSSSGTRVLAKNIQYF. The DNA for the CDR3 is TGTGCCAGCAGCTCATCCGGGACTAGAGTTTTAGCCAAAAACATTCAGTACTTC.

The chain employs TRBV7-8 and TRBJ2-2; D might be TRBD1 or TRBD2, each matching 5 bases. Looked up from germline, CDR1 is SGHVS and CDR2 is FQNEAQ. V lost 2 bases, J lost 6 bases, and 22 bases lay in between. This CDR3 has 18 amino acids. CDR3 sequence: CASSLNLWGTRVAGELFF. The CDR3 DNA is TGTGCCAGCAGCTTAAATCTTTGGGGGACCCGCGTCGCCGGGGAGCTGTTTTTT.

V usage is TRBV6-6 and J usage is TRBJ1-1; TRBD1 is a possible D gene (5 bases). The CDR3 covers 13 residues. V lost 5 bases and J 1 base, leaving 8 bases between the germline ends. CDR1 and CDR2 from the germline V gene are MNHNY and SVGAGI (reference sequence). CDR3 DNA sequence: TGTGCCAGCAGTACCGGGACGAACACTGAAGCTTTCTTT. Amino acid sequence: CASSTGTNTEAFF.

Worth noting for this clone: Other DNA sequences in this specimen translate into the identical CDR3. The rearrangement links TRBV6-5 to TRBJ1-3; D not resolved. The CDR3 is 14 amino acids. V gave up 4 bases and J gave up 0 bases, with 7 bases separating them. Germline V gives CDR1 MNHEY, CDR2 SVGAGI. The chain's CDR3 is CASSLLSSGNTIYF. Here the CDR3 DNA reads TGTGCCAGCAGTTTGCTGAGCTCTGGAAACACCATATATTTT.

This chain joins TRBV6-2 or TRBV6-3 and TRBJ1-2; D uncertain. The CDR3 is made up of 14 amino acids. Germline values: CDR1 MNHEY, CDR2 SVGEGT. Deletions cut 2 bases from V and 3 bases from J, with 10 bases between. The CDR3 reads CASSYVGRDYGYTF. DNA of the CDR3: TGTGCCAGCAGTTACGTCGGGAGGGACTATGGCTACACCTTC.

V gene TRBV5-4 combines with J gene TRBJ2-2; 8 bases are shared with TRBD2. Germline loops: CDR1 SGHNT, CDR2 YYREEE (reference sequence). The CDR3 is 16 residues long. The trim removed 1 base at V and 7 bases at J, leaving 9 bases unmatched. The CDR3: CASSLPAGGGDGELFF. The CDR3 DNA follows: TGTGCCAGCAGCTTGCCTGCGGGAGGTGGCGACGGGGAGCTGTTTTTT.

This chain's CDR3 is CASSQTPGQGREKLFF. CDR3 in DNA: TGCGCCAGCAGCCAGACTCCGGGACAGGGGAGGGAAAAACTGTTTTTT. The V gene is TRBV4-1, the J gene TRBJ1-4, with 10 positions matching TRBD1. V shed 3 bases, J shed 8 bases, and the junction held 9 bases outside the gene matches. The CDR3 is 16 amino acids. Germline V gene data show CDR1 as MGHRA and CDR2 as YSYEKL.

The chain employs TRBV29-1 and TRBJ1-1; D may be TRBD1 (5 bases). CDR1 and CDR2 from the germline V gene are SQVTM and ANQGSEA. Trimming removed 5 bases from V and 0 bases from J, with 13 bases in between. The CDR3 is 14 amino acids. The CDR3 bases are TGCAGCGTTTTGACCGGGGGATTGAACACTGAAGCTTTCTTT. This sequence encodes CSVLTGGLNTEAFF.

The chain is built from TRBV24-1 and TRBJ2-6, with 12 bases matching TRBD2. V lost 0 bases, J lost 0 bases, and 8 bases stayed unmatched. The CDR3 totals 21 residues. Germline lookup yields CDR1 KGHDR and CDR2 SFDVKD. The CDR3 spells CATSDLRPTSGRSSGANVLTF. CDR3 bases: TGTGCCACCAGTGATTTGCGTCCGACTAGCGGGAGAAGCTCTGGGGCCAACGTCCTGACTTTC.

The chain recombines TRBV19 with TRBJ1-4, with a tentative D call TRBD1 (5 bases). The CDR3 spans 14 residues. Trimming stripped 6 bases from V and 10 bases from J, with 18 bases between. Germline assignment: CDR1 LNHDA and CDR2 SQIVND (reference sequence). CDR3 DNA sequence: TGTGCCAGTAGCCAGTCCGGGACTCTGGGAAAACTGTTTTTT. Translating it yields CASSQSGTLGKLFF.

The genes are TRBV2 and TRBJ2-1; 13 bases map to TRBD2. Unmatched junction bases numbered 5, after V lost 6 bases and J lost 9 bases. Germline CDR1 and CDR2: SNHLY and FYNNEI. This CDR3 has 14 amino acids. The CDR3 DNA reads TGTGCCAGCAGAACTAGCGGGGGGGCGACTGAGCAGTTCTTC. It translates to CASRTSGGATEQFF.